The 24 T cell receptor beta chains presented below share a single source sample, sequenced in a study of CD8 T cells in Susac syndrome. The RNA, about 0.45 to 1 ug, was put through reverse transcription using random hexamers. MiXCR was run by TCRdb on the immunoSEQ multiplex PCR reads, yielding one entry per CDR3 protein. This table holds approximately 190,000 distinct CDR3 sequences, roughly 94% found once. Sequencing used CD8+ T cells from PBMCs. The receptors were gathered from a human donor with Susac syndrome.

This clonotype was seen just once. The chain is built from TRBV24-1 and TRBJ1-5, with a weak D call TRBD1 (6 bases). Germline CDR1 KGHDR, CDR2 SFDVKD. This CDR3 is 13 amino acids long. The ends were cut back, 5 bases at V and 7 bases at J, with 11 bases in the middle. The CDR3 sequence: CATSGGRGQPQHF. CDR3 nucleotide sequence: TGTGCCACCAGTGGGGGGCGCGGACAGCCCCAGCATTTT.

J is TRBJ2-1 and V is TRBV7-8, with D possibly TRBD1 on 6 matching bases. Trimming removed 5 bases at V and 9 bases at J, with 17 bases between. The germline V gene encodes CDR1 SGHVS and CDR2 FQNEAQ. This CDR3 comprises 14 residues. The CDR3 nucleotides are TGTGCCAGCAGCCGCCAGGGGCTTTCGGGTGAGCAGTTCTTC. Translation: CASSRQGLSGEQFF.

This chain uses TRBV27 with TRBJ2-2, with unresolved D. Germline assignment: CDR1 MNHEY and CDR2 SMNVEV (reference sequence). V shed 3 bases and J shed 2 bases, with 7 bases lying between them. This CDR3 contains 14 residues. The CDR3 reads CASSLRHNTGELFF. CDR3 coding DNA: TGTGCCAGCAGTTTGAGACACAACACCGGGGAGCTGTTTTTT.

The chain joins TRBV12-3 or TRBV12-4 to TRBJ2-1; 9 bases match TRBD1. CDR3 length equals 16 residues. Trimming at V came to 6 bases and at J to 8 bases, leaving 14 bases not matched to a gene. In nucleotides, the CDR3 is TGTGCCAGCAGGCCCCCCGGCGGGGACAGGGTCTATGAGCAGTTCTTC. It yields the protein CASRPPGGDRVYEQFF.

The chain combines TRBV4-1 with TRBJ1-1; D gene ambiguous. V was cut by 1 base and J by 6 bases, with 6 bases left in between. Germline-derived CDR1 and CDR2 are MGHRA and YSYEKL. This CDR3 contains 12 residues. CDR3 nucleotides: TGCGCCAGCAGCCAAGTTAACGCTGAAGCTTTCTTT. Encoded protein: CASSQVNAEAFF.

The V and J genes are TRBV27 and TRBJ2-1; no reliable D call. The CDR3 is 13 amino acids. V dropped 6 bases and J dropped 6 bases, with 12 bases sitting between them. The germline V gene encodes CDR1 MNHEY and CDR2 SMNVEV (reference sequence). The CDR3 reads CASSYTDGNEQFF. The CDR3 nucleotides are TGTGCCAGCAGCTACACCGACGGCAATGAGCAGTTCTTC.

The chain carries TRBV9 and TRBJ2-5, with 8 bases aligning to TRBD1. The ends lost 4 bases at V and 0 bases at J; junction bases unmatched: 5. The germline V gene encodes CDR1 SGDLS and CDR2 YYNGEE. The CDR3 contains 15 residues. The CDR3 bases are TGTGCCAGCAGCTCAGGGGGCGGAGACCAAGAGACCCAGTACTTC. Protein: CASSSGGGDQETQYF. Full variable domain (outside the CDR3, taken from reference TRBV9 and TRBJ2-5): DSGVTQTPKHLITATGQRVTLRCSPRSGDLSVYWYQQSLDQGLQFLIQYYNGEERAKGNILERFSAQQFPDLHSELNLSSLELGDSALYFCASSSGGGDQETQYFGPGTRLLVL.

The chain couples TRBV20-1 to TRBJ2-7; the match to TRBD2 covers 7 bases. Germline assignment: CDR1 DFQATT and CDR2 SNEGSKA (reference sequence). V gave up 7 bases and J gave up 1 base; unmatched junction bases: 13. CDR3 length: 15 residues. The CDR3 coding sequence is TGCAGTGTCCCCTTCCCCACTAGCGCTTCCTACGAGCAGTACTTC. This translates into CSVPFPTSASYEQYF.

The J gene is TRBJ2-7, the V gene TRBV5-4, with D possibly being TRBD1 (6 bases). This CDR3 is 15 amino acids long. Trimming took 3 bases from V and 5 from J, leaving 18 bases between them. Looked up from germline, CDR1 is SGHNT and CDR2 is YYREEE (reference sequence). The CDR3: CASSSETGIIDEQYF. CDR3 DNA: TGTGCCAGCAGCTCTGAGACAGGAATCATCGACGAGCAGTACTTC.

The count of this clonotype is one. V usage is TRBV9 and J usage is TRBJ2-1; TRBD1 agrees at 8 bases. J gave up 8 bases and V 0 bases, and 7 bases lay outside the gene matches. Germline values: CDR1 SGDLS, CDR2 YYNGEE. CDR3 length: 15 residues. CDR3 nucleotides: TGTGCCAGCAGCGTAGATCCAGGGGGCCAGGATGAGCAGTTCTTC. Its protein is CASSVDPGGQDEQFF.

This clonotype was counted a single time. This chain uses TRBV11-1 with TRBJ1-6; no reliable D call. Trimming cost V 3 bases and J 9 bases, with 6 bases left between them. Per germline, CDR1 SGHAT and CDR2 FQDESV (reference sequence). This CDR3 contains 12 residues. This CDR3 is CASSFGFSPLHF. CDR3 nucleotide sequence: TGTGCCAGCAGCTTCGGGTTTTCACCCCTCCACTTT.

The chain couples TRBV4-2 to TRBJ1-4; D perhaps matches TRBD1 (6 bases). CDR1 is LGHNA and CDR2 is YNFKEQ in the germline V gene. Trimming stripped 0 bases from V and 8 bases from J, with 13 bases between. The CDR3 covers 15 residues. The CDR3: CASSQDLTGIEKLFF. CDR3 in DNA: TGTGCCAGCAGCCAAGATCTAACAGGGATCGAAAAACTGTTTTTT.

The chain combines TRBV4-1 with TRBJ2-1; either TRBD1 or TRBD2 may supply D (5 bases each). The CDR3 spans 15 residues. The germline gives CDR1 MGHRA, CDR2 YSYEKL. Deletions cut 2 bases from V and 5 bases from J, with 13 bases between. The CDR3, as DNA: TGCGCCAGCAGCCAAACCGGGACCACAGACAATGAGCAGTTCTTC. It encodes CASSQTGTTDNEQFF.

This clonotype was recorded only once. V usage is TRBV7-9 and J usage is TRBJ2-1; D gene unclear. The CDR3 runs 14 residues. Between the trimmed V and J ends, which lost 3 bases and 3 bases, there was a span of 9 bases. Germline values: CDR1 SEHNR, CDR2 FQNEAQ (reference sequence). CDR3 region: CASSFQDNYNEQFF. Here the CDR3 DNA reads TGTGCCAGCAGCTTTCAAGACAACTACAATGAGCAGTTCTTC. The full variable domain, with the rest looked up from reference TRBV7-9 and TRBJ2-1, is DTGVSQNPRHKITKRGQNVTFRCDPISEHNRLYWYRQTLGQGPEFLTYFQNEAQLEKSRLLSDRFSAERPKGSFSTLEIQRTEQGDSAMYLCASSFQDNYNEQFFGPGTRLTVL.

CDR3 sequence reads: CSARRAEQFF. As DNA, the CDR3 is TGCAGTGCTAGAAGAGCGGAGCAGTTCTTC. J is TRBJ2-1 and V is TRBV20-1; no clear D. Germline CDR1 is DFQATT and CDR2 is SNEGSKA (reference sequence). The CDR3 covers 10 residues. V lost 2 bases, J lost 10 bases, and 6 bases lay in between.

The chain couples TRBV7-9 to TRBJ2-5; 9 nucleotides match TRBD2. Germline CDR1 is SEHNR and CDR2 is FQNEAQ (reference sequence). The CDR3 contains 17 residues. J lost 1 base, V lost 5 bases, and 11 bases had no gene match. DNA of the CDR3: TGTGCCAGCAGCCCCTGGGGTAGCGGGGGAGTCCAAGAGACCCAGTACTTC. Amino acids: CASSPWGSGGVQETQYF.

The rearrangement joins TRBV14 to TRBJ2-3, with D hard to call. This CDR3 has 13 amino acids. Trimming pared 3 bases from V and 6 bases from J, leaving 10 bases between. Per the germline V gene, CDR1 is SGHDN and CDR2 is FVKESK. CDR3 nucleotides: TGTGCCAGCAGCCAGGAAGCAAGTGATACGCAGTATTTT. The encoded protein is CASSQEASDTQYF.

As DNA, the CDR3 is TGCAGCTCCTTGACAGGGGACTACGAGCAGTACTTC. Protein product: CSSLTGDYEQYF. The V gene is TRBV29-1, the J gene TRBJ2-7; TRBD1 matches at 8 bases. Trimming at V came to 8 bases and at J to 3 bases, leaving 6 bases not matched to a gene. Germline V gene data show CDR1 as SQVTM and CDR2 as ANQGSEA. The CDR3 is made up of 12 amino acids.

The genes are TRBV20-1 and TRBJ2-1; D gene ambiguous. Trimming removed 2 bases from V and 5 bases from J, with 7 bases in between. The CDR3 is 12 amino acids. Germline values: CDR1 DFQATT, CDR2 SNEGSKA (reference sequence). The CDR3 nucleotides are TGCAGTGCTAGACGATCCCACAATGAGCAGTTCTTC. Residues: CSARRSHNEQFF.

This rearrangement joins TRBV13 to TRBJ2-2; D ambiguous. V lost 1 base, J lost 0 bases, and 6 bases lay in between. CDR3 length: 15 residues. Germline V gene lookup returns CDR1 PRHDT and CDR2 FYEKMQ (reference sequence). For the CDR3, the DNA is TGTGCCAGCAGCTTAGTGGGCGCGAACACCGGGGAGCTGTTTTTT. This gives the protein CASSLVGANTGELFF.

CDR3 bases: TGCAGTGCTAGAGATAGCGAACGACGGCTCACAGATACGCAGTATTTT. The encoded protein is CSARDSERRLTDTQYF. J is TRBJ2-3 and V is TRBV20-1; D perhaps matches TRBD2 (5 bases). The length of the CDR3 is 16 residues. Trimming shortened V by 0 bases and J by 2 bases, and 15 bases separated the two germline ends. Germline CDR1 is DFQATT and CDR2 is SNEGSKA (reference sequence).

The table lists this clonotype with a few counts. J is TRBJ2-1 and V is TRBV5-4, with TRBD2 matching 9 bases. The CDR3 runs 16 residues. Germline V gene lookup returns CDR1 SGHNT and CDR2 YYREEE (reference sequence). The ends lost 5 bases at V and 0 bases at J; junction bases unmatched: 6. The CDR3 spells CASSPTSGSSYNEQFF. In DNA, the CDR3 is TGTGCCAGCAGTCCGACTAGCGGCAGCTCCTACAATGAGCAGTTCTTC.

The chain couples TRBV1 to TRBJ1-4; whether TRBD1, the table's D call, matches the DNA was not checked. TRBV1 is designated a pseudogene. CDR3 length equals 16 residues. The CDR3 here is CTSSQDQGQKGEKLFF. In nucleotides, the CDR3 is TGCACCAGCAGCCAAGATCAGGGACAAAAAGGCGAAAAACTGTTTTTT.

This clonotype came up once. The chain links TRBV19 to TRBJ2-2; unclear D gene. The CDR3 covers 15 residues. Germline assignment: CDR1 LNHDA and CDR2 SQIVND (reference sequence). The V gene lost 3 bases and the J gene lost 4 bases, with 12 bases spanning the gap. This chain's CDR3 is CASSMGFTVTGELFF. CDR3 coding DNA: TGTGCCAGTAGTATGGGGTTTACGGTCACCGGGGAGCTGTTTTTT.